This TCR beta chain was captured by sequencing in a study of T-cell reconstitution after alpha-beta-depleted transplantation in children. CDR3 length equals 14 residues. V lost 5 bases and J lost 10; bases outside the gene matches: 10. This clonotype was counted ten times or more. Its target is unknown. Study-wide points: Diversity and T-cell counts at one year after transplant derived mostly from new T cells.

As it was prepared, the TCRbeta library received unique molecular identifiers. In TCRdb, the PCR reads were re-called with MiXCR into one record per CDR3 protein. The profile covers about 300,000 distinct CDR3 sequences, with roughly a tenth appearing a single time and 7.5% taken by the ten largest. The sample here was PBMCs, taken before TCRalphabeta/CD19-depleted stem cell transplant. The chain carries TRBV12-3 or TRBV12-4 and TRBJ2-1; 8 positions agree with TRBD1. The receptor's source is a boy in the first two years of life with acute myeloid leukemia, due to receive a stem cell transplant. In DNA form, the CDR3 reads TGTGCCAGCAGTCGGGGACAGGTAGAGACGGAGCAGTTCTTC. It is translated as CASSRGQVETEQFF.